Sequencing of this T cell receptor beta chain was carried out in a study of blood T cell repertoires in COVID-19. Across the study: Material from acute and convalescent COVID-19 was sourced from the United States, Italy and Spain. T cells, B-cell-depleted T cells, or PBMCs provided the cDNA or gDNA that served as material.

V lost 2 bases and J lost 0, with 10 bases in between. The CDR3 is 15 residues long. Germline CDR1 reads KGHSH; CDR2 reads LQKENI. This clone was observed a few times. This sample also contains other DNA sequences that code for the same CDR3. Original methodology: Amplification from reference gene primers served as the basis for estimated nucleated cell counts. The method was immunoSEQ multiplex PCR; TCRdb's version includes in-frame clones alone and lacks a portion of them. D and trimming were read from the DNA, whereas the V and J calls and clone size are those reported in that table. The table includes under 150,000 clones, approximately 81% detected once.

The TCR originated in a human donor in a cohort sampled during active COVID-19. This chain connects TRBV18 to TRBJ1-1; D is unresolved. Sequenced sample: peripheral blood. The CDR3 region is CASSPRGLMNTEAFF. CDR3 bases: TGTGCCAGCTCACCAAGAGGCCTTATGAACACTGAAGCTTTCTTT.